The clone carrying this T cell receptor (beta chain) was counted a single time. Its target is unknown. CDR1 and CDR2 (germline): SGHRS, YFSETQ. Trimming removed 4 bases at V and 6 bases at J, with 13 bases between. The CDR3 totals 14 residues. The data are from a study of cytomegalovirus exposure and HLA in healthy donors. General study points: In a later analysis, specific HLA alleles were associated with 15,000 to 20,000 TCR beta sequences at a 0.05 false discovery rate.

Amplification used 60 Vbeta primers and 13 Jbeta primers. Assay used: immunoSEQ multiplex PCR; TCRdb lists only in-frame clones, some missing. The sample yields some 120,000 clones, 75% to 85% seen once. The sample consisted of PBMCs. This chain links TRBV5-1 with TRBJ2-2, with D possibly matching TRBD2 (6 bases). This receptor was obtained from a man aged 18-30 years in good health and CMV-seronegative. The CDR3 region has the DNA TGCGCCAGCAGCCCGGAGGGCAGACCCGGGGAGCTGTTTTTT. This gives the protein CASSPEGRPGELFF.